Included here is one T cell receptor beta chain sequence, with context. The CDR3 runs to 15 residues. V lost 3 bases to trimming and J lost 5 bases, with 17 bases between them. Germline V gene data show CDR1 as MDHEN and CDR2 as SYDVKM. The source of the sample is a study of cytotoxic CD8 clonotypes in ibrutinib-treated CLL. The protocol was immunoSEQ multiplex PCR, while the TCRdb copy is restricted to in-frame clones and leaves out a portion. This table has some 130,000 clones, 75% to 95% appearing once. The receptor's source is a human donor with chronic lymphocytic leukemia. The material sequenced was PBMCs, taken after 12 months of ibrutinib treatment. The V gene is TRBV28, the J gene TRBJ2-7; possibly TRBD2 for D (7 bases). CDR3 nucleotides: TGTGCCAGCAGTTTTGCCGGGGGGCACCGGGACGAGCAGTACTTC. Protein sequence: CASSFAGGHRDEQYF. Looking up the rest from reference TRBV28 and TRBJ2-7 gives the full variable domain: DVKVTQSSRYLVKRTGEKVFLECVQDMDHENMFWYRQDPGLGLRLIYFSYDVKMKEKGDIPEGYSVSREKKERFSLILESASTNQTSMYLCASSFAGGHRDEQYFGPGTRLTVT.